The TCR beta chain under discussion was sequenced for a study of immune cell composition in non-small cell lung cancer. Normal lung was taken at the farthest possible site, at least 3 cm from tumour. The germline CDR1 and CDR2 sequences are SGHRS and YFSETQ. The CDR3 extends over 16 amino acids. J gave up 5 bases and V 4 bases, and 13 bases lay outside the gene matches. Remarks on this clone: No antigen is known for it.

General observations from the study: Clones >0.5% enriched in tumour were rarer in adenocarcinoma (about 35%) than squamous (approximately 80%). Dominant in vivo tumour-associated clones were not shown to share tumour-reactive sequences. No significant correlation existed between pack-years smoked and tumour clonality.

TCRdb keeps only in-frame clones here, not all; method: immunoSEQ multiplex PCR. The top ten hold 6% to 7% of the sample, which has 5,000 to 7,000 clones, around 77% seen once. This TCR was recovered from a human donor with non-small cell lung cancer. The V and J genes are TRBV5-1 and TRBJ2-7, with 9 bases fitting TRBD2. Sequencing was carried out using non-adjacent lung tissue. CDR3 in amino acids: CASSLAGLAGIDEQYF. In nucleotides, the CDR3 is TGCGCCAGCAGCCTGGCCGGGCTAGCGGGAATCGACGAGCAGTACTTC. Using reference TRBV5-1 and TRBJ2-7 for the parts outside the CDR3, the full variable domain is KAGVTQTPRYLIKTRGQQVTLSCSPISGHRSVSWYQQTPGQGLQFLFEYFSETQRNKGNFPGRFSGRQFSNSRSEMNVSTLELGDSALYLCASSLAGLAGIDEQYFGPGTRLTVT.